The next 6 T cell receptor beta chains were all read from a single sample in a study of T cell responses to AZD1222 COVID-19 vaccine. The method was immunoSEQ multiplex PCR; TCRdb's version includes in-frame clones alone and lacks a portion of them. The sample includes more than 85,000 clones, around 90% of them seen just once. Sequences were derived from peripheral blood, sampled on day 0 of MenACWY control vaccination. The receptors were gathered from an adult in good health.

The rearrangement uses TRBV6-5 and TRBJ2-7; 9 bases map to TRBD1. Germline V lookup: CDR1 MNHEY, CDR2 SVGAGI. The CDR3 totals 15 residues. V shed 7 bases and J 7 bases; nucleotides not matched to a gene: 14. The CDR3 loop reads CASTNPRTGVQEQYF. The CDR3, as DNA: TGTGCCAGCACCAACCCCCGGACAGGGGTTCAGGAGCAGTACTTC.

CDR3 region: CASSPFPGTGELFF. CDR3 DNA sequence: TGTGCCAGCAGCCCCTTCCCGGGGACCGGGGAGCTGTTTTTT. The chain carries TRBV7-2 and TRBJ2-2; D possibly corresponds to TRBD2 (5 bases). V dropped 5 bases and J dropped 5 bases, with 12 bases sitting between them. Germline V gives CDR1 SGHTA, CDR2 FQGNSA. There are 14 residues in the CDR3.

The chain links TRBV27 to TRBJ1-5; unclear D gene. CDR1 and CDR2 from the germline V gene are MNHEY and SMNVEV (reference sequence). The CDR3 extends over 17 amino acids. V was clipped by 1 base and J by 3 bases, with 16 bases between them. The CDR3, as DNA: TGTGCCAGCAGTTTATACCTAAGGACCCCACACAATCAGCCCCAGCATTTT. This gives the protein CASSLYLRTPHNQPQHF.

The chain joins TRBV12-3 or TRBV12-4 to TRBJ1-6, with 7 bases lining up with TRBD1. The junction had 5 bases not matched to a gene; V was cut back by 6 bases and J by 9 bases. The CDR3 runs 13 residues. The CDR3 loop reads CASSTGVRSPLHF. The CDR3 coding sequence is TGTGCCAGCAGCACAGGGGTCCGTTCACCCCTCCACTTT.

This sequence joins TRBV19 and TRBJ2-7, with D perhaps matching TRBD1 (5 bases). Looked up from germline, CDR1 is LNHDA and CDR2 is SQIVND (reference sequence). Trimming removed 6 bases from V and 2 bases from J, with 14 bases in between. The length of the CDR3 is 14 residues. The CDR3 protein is CASSPGQEPYEQYF. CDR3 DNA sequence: TGTGCCAGTAGCCCAGGGCAGGAACCCTACGAGCAGTACTTC.

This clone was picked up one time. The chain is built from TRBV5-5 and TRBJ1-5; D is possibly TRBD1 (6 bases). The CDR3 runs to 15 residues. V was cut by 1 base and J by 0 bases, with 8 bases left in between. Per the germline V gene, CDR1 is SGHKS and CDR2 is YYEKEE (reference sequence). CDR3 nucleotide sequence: TGTGCCAGCAGCTTGACAGGGCTTAGCAATCAGCCCCAGCATTTT. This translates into CASSLTGLSNQPQHF. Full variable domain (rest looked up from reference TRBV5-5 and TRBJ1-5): DAGVTQSPTHLIKTRGQQVTLRCSPISGHKSVSWYQQVLGQGPQFIFQYYEKEERGRGNFPDRFSARQFPNYSSELNVNALLLGDSALYLCASSLTGLSNQPQHFGDGTRLSIL.